This paragraph reports one T cell receptor (beta chain). Treatment specified: 15 to 20 received Ad26.COV2.S at low or high dose, single or two shots; 5 received placebo; per-sample allocation not given. Each sample was drawn 63 days after the first injection (of vaccine or placebo). This sample is drawn from a study of Ad26.COV2.S vaccination and SARS-CoV-2 variants. Whole-study context: Ad26.COV2.S arm of COV1001 included the donor.

The germline CDR1 and CDR2 sequences are SGHTA and FQGNSA. The V segment lost 8 bases and the J segment 8 bases; nucleotides outside the gene matches: 11. The CDR3 loop spans 14 amino acids. TCRdb's table, derived via immunoSEQ multiplex PCR, lists solely in-frame clones and lacks some. The sample lists some 320,000 clones; more than 70% were seen once. This specimen consisted of peripheral blood, obtained in a trial of Ad26.COV2.S vaccine versus placebo. The chain recombines TRBV7-2 with TRBJ1-2; 10 bases are shared with TRBD1. The clonotype originates from a person aged 18-65 years who received the Ad26.COV2.S COVID-19 vaccine or a placebo. CDR3 loop: CASFRDRGQGGYTF. The CDR3 DNA reads as TGTGCCAGCTTCCGCGACAGGGGGCAAGGGGGCTACACCTTC.